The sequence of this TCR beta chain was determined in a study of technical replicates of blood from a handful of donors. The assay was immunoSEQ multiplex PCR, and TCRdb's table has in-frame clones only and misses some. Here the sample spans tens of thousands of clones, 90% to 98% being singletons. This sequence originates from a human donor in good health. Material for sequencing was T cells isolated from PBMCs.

The DNA for the CDR3 is TGTGCCTGGCTTCTGGCGGCGAAGTTCTACGAGCAGTACTTC. This encodes CAWLLAAKFYEQYF. The chain combines TRBV30 with TRBJ2-7; D gene uncertain. CDR1 is GTSNPN, CDR2 SVGIG, per germline (reference sequence). V was clipped by 5 bases and J by 3 bases, with 17 bases between them. The CDR3 loop spans 14 amino acids.